The 27 T cell receptor beta chains below come from one sample, sequenced in a study of tumor and adjacent non-tumor tissue in lung cancer. The template was RNA from unsorted bulk tissue. The library came from three nested PCR rounds adapted from ARM-PCR protocols. A single record per CDR3 protein comes from TCRdb applying MiXCR to the multiplex PCR reads. The sample has 70,000 to 90,000 distinct CDR3 sequences; around four fifths are singletons. Sequencing input: lung tumor tissue. The receptor set was obtained from a woman between 45 and 65 years old with non-small cell lung cancer.

Worth noting for this clonotype: At one boundary the junction diverges from the germline segment, which might be a read error. For the CDR3, the DNA is TGTGCCAGCAGCTTAGACGTGGGACTAGCGGGCCTCTCCTACAAGCAGTACTTC. Translated, it gives CASSLDVGLAGLSYKQYF. The chain links TRBV7-9 to TRBJ2-7, with 12 positions matching TRBD2. The germline V gene has CDR1 SEHNR and CDR2 FQNEAQ (reference sequence). The CDR3 runs to 18 residues.

In the case of this clonotype: At one of its ends the junction is not consistent with the germline gene, which may arise from a read error. The CDR3 DNA sequence: TGTCCCAGGAGCTTAAACCCGAACACCGGGGAGCTGTTTTTC. Translating it yields CPRSLNPNTGELFF. The V gene is TRBV7-9, the J gene TRBJ2-2, with a tentative D call TRBD2 (5 bases). Germline assignment: CDR1 SEHNR and CDR2 FQNEAQ (reference sequence). This CDR3 has 14 amino acids.

This clonotype was seen more than once but under ten times. One junction end does not reproduce the germline sequence, and a read error may be involved. V gene TRBV10-2 combines with J gene TRBJ2-3; TRBD1 aligns across 8 bases. Germline-derived CDR1 and CDR2 are WSHSY and SAAADI. The length of the CDR3 is 17 residues. CDR3 DNA: TGCGCCAGCAGCTCCACGGACAGGGTCTATAGGGCAGATATGCAGTACTTT. This translates into CASSSTDRVYRADMQYF.

The J gene is TRBJ2-2, the V gene TRBV11-1; D unclear. The ends were cut back, 10 bases at V and 1 base at J, with 16 bases in the middle. CDR3 length: 15 amino acids. Germline CDR1 SGHAT, CDR2 FQDESV (reference sequence). The DNA of the CDR3 is TGTGCCAACTCTTTAGAGCGTCTGAACACCGGGGAGCTGTTTTTT. It encodes CANSLERLNTGELFF.

This clonotype has at least ten counts. V usage is TRBV4-1 and J usage is TRBJ2-1; 8 bases are shared with TRBD2. The CDR3 totals 17 residues. Germline V lookup: CDR1 MGHRA, CDR2 YSYEKL. The J segment lost 11 bases and the V segment lost 0 bases, leaving 15 bases of the junction unmatched. The DNA for the CDR3 is TGCGCCAGCAGCCAAGAGGACCGGGTATTAGCGGGACCTAAGCAGTTCTTC. This sequence encodes CASSQEDRVLAGPKQFF.

Comment on this clonotype: Germline and junction disagree at one end, which may indicate a read error. This chain uses TRBV6-2 or TRBV6-3 with TRBJ2-7; 12 bases are shared with TRBD1. The CDR3 has 15 amino acids. Germline V lookup: CDR1 MNHEY, CDR2 SVGEGT. CDR3 in DNA: TGTGCCAGTCAGCTACCGGGACAGGGGGCCAACGAGCAGTGCTTC. Protein sequence: CASQLPGQGANEQCF.

Points on this clonotype: Mismatch with germline at one junction end may stem from a read error. The chain uses TRBV10-2 and TRBJ2-7; 8 nucleotides line up with TRBD2. CDR3 length: 13 residues. Germline V gene lookup returns CDR1 WSHSY and CDR2 SAAADI. The CDR3, as DNA: TGCACCAGCACTAGCGGCAACTCCTACGAGCAATACTTC. This codes for CTSTSGNSYEQYF.

As for this clonotype: A much larger clone is a single base away; this may be a read error. This chain connects TRBV20-1 to TRBJ1-2; maybe TRBD1 (5 bases). The CDR3 consists of 15 residues. Germline CDR1 DFQATT, CDR2 SNEGSKA (reference sequence). The CDR3 nucleotides read TGCAGTACTAGGGATGGGGCATCCGCCGGTGGAGGCTACACCTTC. Its protein is CSTRDGASAGGGYTF.

The rearrangement links TRBV11-2 to TRBJ2-3; TRBD2 aligns across 9 bases. This CDR3 contains 19 residues. V trimming: 5 bases; J trimming: 6 bases; junction bases outside the gene matches: 21. CDR1 and CDR2 from the germline V gene are SGHAT and FQNNGV. The DNA for the CDR3 is TGTGCCAGCAGCCGCCGGGGTGCGGGAGGGCCTAGTGATACTGATACGCAGTATTTT. Translated: CASSRRGAGGPSDTDTQYF.

Note on this clonotype: In this CDR3 the conserved last residue, phenylalanine or tryptophan, is missing, so a read error is likely. The chain is built from TRBV18 and TRBJ1-1; maybe TRBD1 (6 bases). V shed 5 bases and J shed 8 bases, with 12 bases lying between them. This CDR3 is built from 12 residues. Germline V gene data show CDR1 as KGHSH and CDR2 as LQKENI. In DNA, the CDR3 is TGTGCCAGCTCATCCCCGGACAGAGAAGCTTTCATT. Protein: CASSSPDREAFI.

Worth noting for this clonotype: Likely a read error: the CDR3 ends without its conserved phenylalanine or tryptophan. The genes are TRBV5-1 and TRBJ1-1; possibly TRBD1 for D (5 bases). Germline CDR1 is SGHRS and CDR2 is YFSETQ. The CDR3 spans 13 residues. The CDR3 coding sequence is TGCGCCAGCACCTTGGTGGGGGGCACTGAAGCTTTCTTA. Translated: CASTLVGGTEAFL.

Notes on this clonotype: The germline gene is not matched at one end of the junction; a read error may be the cause. The chain employs TRBV11-3 and TRBJ1-4; D is possibly TRBD1 (5 bases). Germline values: CDR1 SGHNT, CDR2 YENEEA. The CDR3 has 14 amino acids. The CDR3 DNA sequence: TGTGCCAACAACTTAGACGGGGCGAATGAAAGACTGTTTTTT. This gives the protein CANNLDGANERLFF.

This clonotype was detected only a few times. At one boundary the junction diverges from the germline segment, which might be a read error. The chain links TRBV12-3 or TRBV12-4 to TRBJ2-5; TRBD2 aligns across 7 bases. The CDR3 runs 14 residues. The CDR3 DNA sequence: TGTGTCAGCAGTTTCCCAGAGGGGAGGGAGACACAGTACTTC. Translated: CVSSFPEGRETQYF.

This chain connects TRBV11-2 to TRBJ2-3, with 11 positions matching TRBD2. CDR3 length: 19 amino acids. Trimming at V came to 9 bases and at J to 3 bases, leaving 20 bases not matched to a gene. Germline V gene sequence: CDR1 SGHAT, CDR2 FQNNGV. CDR3 loop: CASTLTELAGVPSTDTQYF. The CDR3 DNA follows: TGTGCCAGTACCCTTACGGAACTAGCGGGGGTGCCCTCAACAGATACGCAGTATTTT.

In its sample, this clonotype was seen once. The germline gene is not matched at one end of the junction; a read error may be the cause. The genes are TRBV6-1 and TRBJ1-1, with 8 bases fitting TRBD1. This CDR3 is 16 amino acids long. Germline assignment: CDR1 MNHNS and CDR2 SASEGT. The CDR3 sequence is CANSRGVTGEYTEAFF. Written as DNA, the CDR3 is TGTGCCAACAGTAGGGGAGTGACAGGGGAATATACTGAAGCTTTCTTT.

On this clonotype itself: The CDR3 does not close with the conserved phenylalanine or tryptophan, likely indicating a read error. It is unclear where the CDR3 begins or ends on the DNA, so no DNA is shown, and the CDR3 is as TCRdb lists it. This chain links TRBV5-4 with TRBJ2-2; the DNA was not used to check the table's D call, TRBD2. The CDR3 numbers 15 amino acids, ends counted. In germline, CDR1 is SGHNT, CDR2 YYREEE (reference sequence). The CDR3 is CASSIGLYNTGELSI.

Regarding this clonotype: The junction departs from the called germline gene at one end, perhaps through a read error. The V call is TRBV11-1, the J call TRBJ2-6, with 7 bases fitting TRBD1. Per germline, CDR1 SGHAT and CDR2 FQDESV (reference sequence). This CDR3 is 15 amino acids long. In DNA form, the CDR3 reads TGTGCCAGTAGCTTAGGGGGCACTGGGGCCAACATCCTGACTTTC. The encoded protein is CASSLGGTGANILTF.

The rearrangement links TRBV29-1 to TRBJ2-5, with 16 bases aligning to TRBD2. Trimming took 8 bases from V and 10 from J; bases not matched to a gene: 13. Germline V gene sequence: CDR1 SQVTM, CDR2 ANQGSEA. The CDR3 runs to 15 residues. CDR3 coding DNA: TGCAGCATTGCTAAAGGGACTAGCGGGGGGGGGTTCCAGTACTTC. It codes for CSIAKGTSGGGFQYF.

Note on this clonotype: Compared with germline, one end of the junction differs, possibly owing to a read error. The chain carries TRBV7-9 and TRBJ1-3; D call uncertain. The CDR3 loop spans 13 amino acids. Germline V gene data show CDR1 as SEHNR and CDR2 as FQNEAQ (reference sequence). The CDR3 bases are TGTGCCAGCAGCTTAGAGTCTGGATACACCATATATTTC. Amino acid sequence: CASSLESGYTIYF.

Regarding this clonotype: A much larger clone differs from this one at a single base, so this may be a read error. This chain links TRBV20-1 with TRBJ2-2; TRBD2 matches 8 bases. The CDR3 runs to 15 residues. Germline lookup yields CDR1 DFQATT and CDR2 SNEGSKA (reference sequence). V trimming: 0 bases; J trimming: 3 bases; junction bases outside the gene matches: 3. CDR3 coding DNA: TGCAGTGCTAGAGATAGCGGGAAGGACACCGGGGAGCTGTTTTTT. Protein product: CSARDSGKDTGELFF.

Regarding this clonotype: A much larger clone lies one base from this, so it may be a read error. The V gene is TRBV20-1, the J gene TRBJ2-1, with a weak D call TRBD1 (6 bases). This CDR3 comprises 15 residues. Germline V gene data show CDR1 as DFQATT and CDR2 as SNEGSKA (reference sequence). The CDR3 loop reads CGAREQGKSYNEQFF. DNA of the CDR3: TGCGGTGCTAGAGAACAGGGTAAATCCTACAATGAGCAGTTCTTC.

About this clonotype itself: A read error may produce the germline difference seen at one junction end. J is TRBJ2-1 and V is TRBV11-2; D is ambiguous. The CDR3 totals 14 residues. CDR1 is SGHAT and CDR2 is FQNNGV in the germline V gene. This CDR3 is CASSIGNADNGQFF. The CDR3 nucleotides are TGTGCCAGCAGCATTGGCAATGCTGACAATGGGCAGTTCTTC.

The CDR3 sequence: CASSEIPWESGRPRTDTQYF. The CDR3 DNA is TGTGCCAGCAGTGAAATTCCCTGGGAGAGCGGGAGACCAAGGACAGATACGCAGTATTTT. The chain employs TRBV6-1 and TRBJ2-3; 8 bases match TRBD2. The CDR3 length is 20 residues. CDR1 is MNHNS, CDR2 SASEGT, per germline. The junction had 19 bases not matched to a gene; V was cut back by 2 bases and J by 3 bases.

This clonotype occurred many times. This rearrangement joins TRBV28 to TRBJ2-7; no clear D. V gave up 7 bases and J gave up 3 bases, with 10 bases separating them. This CDR3 contains 12 residues. CDR1 and CDR2 from the germline V gene are MDHEN and SYDVKM. CDR3 nucleotides: TGTGCCAGCAATAATCTTAACTACGAGCAGTACTTC. It specifies CASNNLNYEQYF.

Concerning this clonotype: A junction end diverges from the germline sequence, so it may reflect a read error. V usage is TRBV11-2 and J usage is TRBJ2-7, with D possibly being TRBD1 or TRBD2 (5 bases each). CDR3 length equals 14 residues. Germline CDR1 and CDR2: SGHAT and FQNNGV. CDR3: CASSLVTGTYGQYF. The CDR3, as DNA: TGTGCCAGCAGTTTGGTAACCGGGACGTACGGGCAGTACTTC.

This clonotype was seen ten or more times. V is TRBV7-2 and J is TRBJ2-6, with D possibly being TRBD1 (5 bases). CDR3 length: 15 residues. Germline lookup yields CDR1 SGHTA and CDR2 FQGNSA. The ends were cut back, 4 bases at V and 3 bases at J, with 10 bases in the middle. CDR3 amino acids: CASSSWGGGANVLTF. In nucleotides, the CDR3 is TGTGCCAGCAGCTCGTGGGGCGGTGGGGCCAACGTCCTGACTTTC. Combining the CDR3 with reference TRBV7-2 and TRBJ2-6 gives the whole variable domain GAGVSQSPSNKVTEKGKDVELRCDPISGHTALYWYRQSLGQGLEFLIYFQGNSAPDKSGLPSDRFSAERTGGSVSTLTIQRTQQEDSAVYLCASSSWGGGANVLTFGAGSRLTVL.

This clonotype was detected many times. This rearrangement joins TRBV28 to TRBJ2-1, with D possibly matching TRBD2 (7 bases). Trimming cost V 6 bases and J 6 bases, with 15 bases left between them. This CDR3 spans 14 amino acids. Per germline, CDR1 MDHEN and CDR2 SYDVKM. The DNA for the CDR3 is TGTGCCAGCAGCTCGCGGCGGGGGCGCAATGAGCAGTTCTTC. It encodes CASSSRRGRNEQFF.